Below, 22 T cell receptor beta chains from the same sample are listed, as sequenced in a study of blood T cell repertoires in COVID-19. TCRdb keeps only in-frame clones here, not all; method: immunoSEQ multiplex PCR. The sample holds just under 95,000 clones, 80% seen once. The sequencing sample was made of peripheral blood. The receptors derive from a man aged 50 to 60 who had recovered from COVID-19.

The chain links TRBV7-9 to TRBJ1-2; D is ambiguous. CDR1 is SEHNR and CDR2 is FQNEAQ in the germline V gene (reference sequence). This CDR3 is 17 amino acids long. Between the trimmed V and J ends, which lost 4 bases and 2 bases, there was a span of 20 bases. The CDR3 region is CASSSLAKERKNYGYTF. Here the CDR3 DNA reads TGTGCCAGCAGCTCCTTAGCGAAGGAACGCAAGAACTATGGCTACACCTTC.

The chain employs TRBV10-2 and TRBJ1-5; 10 nucleotides align to TRBD1. Germline loops: CDR1 WSHSY, CDR2 SAAADI. Trimming took 7 bases from V and 2 from J; bases not matched to a gene: 5. This CDR3 has 15 amino acids. The CDR3 nucleotides are TGCGCCAGCAACCAAGGGACAGGGGGCAATCAGCCCCAGCATTTT. Residues: CASNQGTGGNQPQHF.

A single count supports this clone. The V call is TRBV6-5, the J call TRBJ1-6; D gene uncertain. CDR3 length equals 12 residues. The germline gives CDR1 MNHEY, CDR2 SVGAGI. V lost 2 bases, J lost 10 bases, and 6 bases lay in between. The CDR3 sequence: CASSYGGSPLHF. CDR3 DNA: TGTGCCAGCAGTTACGGCGGATCACCCCTCCACTTT.

The V call is TRBV5-1, the J call TRBJ1-1; possible D gene TRBD1, 5 bases. CDR1 is SGHRS, CDR2 YFSETQ, per germline. The CDR3 has 13 residues. V was clipped by 3 bases and J by 8 bases, with 14 bases between them. CDR3 loop: CASSSRGGVEAFF. DNA for the CDR3: TGCGCCAGCAGCTCCCGGGGAGGGGTGGAAGCTTTCTTT.

The chain recombines TRBV4-1 with TRBJ2-3; TRBD2 agrees at 10 bases. J lost 4 bases, V lost 8 bases, and 9 bases had no gene match. The CDR3 has 15 amino acids. Germline loops: CDR1 MGHRA, CDR2 YSYEKL. CDR3 in amino acids: CASRPERGGPDTQYF. DNA of the CDR3: TGCGCCAGCCGACCTGAGCGGGGGGGCCCAGATACGCAGTATTTT.

This clone was seen just once. The V gene is TRBV2, the J gene TRBJ2-2; 7 nucleotides line up with TRBD1. Germline CDR1 reads SNHLY; CDR2 reads FYNNEI. The CDR3 extends over 15 amino acids. The V gene end was trimmed by 6 bases and the J gene end by 3 bases; junction bases not matched to a gene: 7. CDR3 nucleotides: TGTGCCAGCAGGAAGGGACAGAGTTACACCGGGGAGCTGTTTTTT. This sequence encodes CASRKGQSYTGELFF.

The rearrangement links TRBV5-6 to TRBJ2-5; 7 bases map to TRBD2. J lost 0 bases, V lost 0 bases, and 5 bases had no gene match. CDR1 and CDR2 from the germline V gene are SGHDT and YYEEEE. The CDR3 has 16 residues. The CDR3 spells CASSLADRGDQETQYF. CDR3 DNA: TGTGCCAGCAGCTTGGCCGACCGGGGGGACCAAGAGACCCAGTACTTC. Complete variable domain (other parts from reference TRBV5-6 and TRBJ2-5): DAGVTQSPTHLIKTRGQQVTLRCSPKSGHDTVSWYQQALGQGPQFIFQYYEEEERQRGNFPDRFSGHQFPNYSSELNVNALLLGDSALYLCASSLADRGDQETQYFGPGTRLLVL.

The CDR3 loop reads CASSFSSASYNEQFF. In DNA, the CDR3 is TGTGCCAGCAGCTTCTCTAGCGCATCTTACAATGAGCAGTTCTTC. The genes are TRBV5-4 and TRBJ2-1; weak D call: TRBD2 (6 bases). V was pared by 2 bases and J by 4 bases, with 13 bases between. The germline V gene encodes CDR1 SGHNT and CDR2 YYREEE (reference sequence). The CDR3 consists of 15 residues.

This rearrangement joins TRBV6-5 to TRBJ2-3; 8 bases are a match to TRBD2. V shed 5 bases and J 6 bases; nucleotides not matched to a gene: 7. The germline V gene encodes CDR1 MNHEY and CDR2 SVGAGI. This CDR3 has 14 amino acids. The CDR3 here is CASSRGSSGDTQYF. DNA for the CDR3: TGTGCCAGCAGTCGCGGGTCTAGCGGGGATACGCAGTATTTT.

This rearrangement joins TRBV16 to TRBJ2-2, with 7 bases lining up with TRBD2. The germline CDR1 and CDR2 sequences are KGHSY and FQNENV. This CDR3 is 16 amino acids long. The ends lost 3 bases at V and 3 bases at J; junction bases unmatched: 7. CDR3 sequence reads: CASSHSPREYTGELFF. The CDR3 DNA reads as TGTGCCAGCAGCCACTCGCCGCGGGAGTACACCGGGGAGCTGTTTTTT.

This clone was counted between two and nine times. The chain is built from TRBV6-2 or TRBV6-3 and TRBJ2-2; TRBD1 matches 7 bases. V gave up 2 bases and J gave up 2 bases; unmatched junction bases: 2. CDR3 size: 15 residues. CDR1 and CDR2 from the germline V gene are MNHEY and SVGEGT. This CDR3 is CASSYRGGNTGELFF. The CDR3 DNA reads as TGTGCCAGCAGTTACAGAGGGGGCAACACCGGGGAGCTGTTTTTT.

V gene TRBV27 combines with J gene TRBJ2-2; weak D call: TRBD2 (6 bases). The germline V and J ends were trimmed by 5 bases and 6 bases, with 10 bases remaining between them. Germline V gene sequence: CDR1 MNHEY, CDR2 SMNVEV (reference sequence). The CDR3 totals 13 residues. In DNA form, the CDR3 reads TGTGCCAGCAGTGTCGGGAGCGCCGGGGAGCTGTTTTTT. The encoded protein is CASSVGSAGELFF.

The genes are TRBV28 and TRBJ2-5, with 11 positions matching TRBD2. Trimming removed 2 bases from V and 4 bases from J; junction bases left unmatched: 9. Germline V lookup: CDR1 MDHEN, CDR2 SYDVKM. The CDR3 sequence is 17 residues long. As DNA, the CDR3 is TGTGCCAGCAGTTTAGGAGGGACTAGCGGAGGAGGAGAGACCCAGTACTTC. Translated: CASSLGGTSGGGETQYF.

This clone has just a few counts. This chain uses TRBV11-2 with TRBJ2-7, with 9 bases matching TRBD1. The CDR3 consists of 16 residues. J gave up 3 bases and V 0 bases, and 6 bases lay outside the gene matches. Looked up from germline, CDR1 is SGHAT and CDR2 is FQNNGV. CDR3 DNA sequence: TGTGCCAGCAGCTTAGACTTAGGACAGGGGTTCTACGAGCAGTACTTC. Its protein product is CASSLDLGQGFYEQYF.

The table lists this clone with many counts. V and J are TRBV7-3 and TRBJ2-1, with a weak D call TRBD2 (5 bases). Germline CDR1 is SGHTA and CDR2 is FQGTGA. V lost 3 bases to trimming and J lost 2 bases, with 11 bases between them. This CDR3 comprises 15 residues. In nucleotides, the CDR3 is TGTGCCAGCAGCTTTGGGAGCGCAACCTACAATGAGCAGTTCTTC. It yields the protein CASSFGSATYNEQFF. The whole variable domain, remainder taken from reference TRBV7-3 and TRBJ2-1, is GAGVSQTPSNKVTEKGKYVELRCDPISGHTALYWYRQSLGQGPEFLIYFQGTGAADDSGLPNDRFFAVRPEGSVSTLKIQRTERGDSAVYLCASSFGSATYNEQFFGPGTRLTVL.

This clone was seen a single time. The chain carries TRBV5-4 and TRBJ2-2; D possibly corresponds to TRBD1 (6 bases). There are 15 residues in the CDR3. V lost 4 bases and J lost 4, with 14 bases in between. Germline CDR1 SGHNT, CDR2 YYREEE (reference sequence). The CDR3 protein is CASSPGTTVTGELFF. The CDR3 nucleotides are TGTGCCAGCAGCCCCGGGACAACCGTCACCGGGGAGCTGTTTTTT. The variable domain in full, with the rest retrieved from reference TRBV5-4 and TRBJ2-2, is ETGVTQSPTHLIKTRGQQVTLRCSSQSGHNTVSWYQQALGQGPQFIFQYYREEENGRGNFPPRFSGLQFPNYSSELNVNALELDDSALYLCASSPGTTVTGELFFGEGSRLTVL.

The CDR3 sequence: CASSLGTDSNQPQHF. The CDR3 DNA follows: TGTGCCAGCAGCTTAGGGACAGATAGCAATCAGCCCCAGCATTTT. The chain is built from TRBV7-9 and TRBJ1-5; TRBD1 is a possible D gene (6 bases). The CDR3 consists of 15 residues. The V gene's germline CDR1 is SEHNR and CDR2 FQNEAQ (reference sequence). Trimming left V 1 base short and J 0 bases short, with 7 bases between.

This clone was recorded many times. In the same sample, other DNA sequences code for this CDR3. The DNA for the CDR3 is TGTGCCAGCAGTGAACGGGGAAGCAATCAGCCCCAGCATTTT. Its protein product is CASSERGSNQPQHF. The rearrangement joins TRBV2 to TRBJ1-5; D is unclear. Trimming pared 2 bases from V and 1 base from J, leaving 6 bases between. The CDR3 is 14 residues long. Germline CDR1 reads SNHLY; CDR2 reads FYNNEI.

The chain recombines TRBV18 with TRBJ2-7, with D perhaps TRBD2 (6 bases). Germline lookup yields CDR1 KGHSH and CDR2 LQKENI. V shed 8 bases and J shed 8 bases, with 28 bases lying between them. The CDR3 runs 16 residues. The CDR3 is CASAPGGRDLGVKQYF. CDR3 DNA: TGTGCCAGCGCGCCGGGTGGGCGGGACCTAGGAGTCAAGCAGTACTTC.

The rearrangement links TRBV6-4 to TRBJ2-3; TRBD2 might be the D (5 bases). The V and J ends lost 5 bases and 2 bases respectively, with 11 bases between them. Germline loops: CDR1 MRHNA, CDR2 SNTAGT. The length of the CDR3 is 14 residues. The CDR3 reads CASSPMGDTDTQYF. CDR3 nucleotides: TGTGCCAGCAGTCCGATGGGAGACACAGATACGCAGTATTTT.

The chain combines TRBV5-1 with TRBJ2-6, with 9 positions matching TRBD1. This CDR3 spans 18 amino acids. The V and J ends lost 5 bases and 0 bases, in that order; junction bases with no gene match: 9. Germline values: CDR1 SGHRS, CDR2 YFSETQ. DNA for the CDR3: TGCGCCAGCAGTAGGACAGGGGAACCCATCTCTGGGGCCAACGTCCTGACTTTC. It yields the protein CASSRTGEPISGANVLTF.

The chain is built from TRBV19 and TRBJ1-6, with 7 bases lining up with TRBD1. Germline values: CDR1 LNHDA, CDR2 SQIVND (reference sequence). The J segment lost 6 bases and the V segment lost 2 bases, leaving 4 bases of the junction unmatched. This CDR3 region has 15 residues. CDR3 nucleotide sequence: TGTGCCAGTAGTATAAGCTGGACAGGTAATTCACCCCTCCACTTT. Translating gives CASSISWTGNSPLHF.